These T cell receptor beta chains were read from a single sample in a study of blood T cell repertoires in COVID-19. The repertoire was sequenced with immunoSEQ multiplex PCR; TCRdb's copy has only in-frame clones and lacks some. The sample contains tens of thousands of clones, 86% of which appear only once. Sample: peripheral blood. The receptors were gathered from a man in his 70s with acute or convalescent COVID-19. CDR3s include the opening cysteine and the closing phenylalanine or tryptophan. The order of the fields is V gene, clone size, J gene, D gene, CDR3 DNA, CDR3 protein. The D gene is left open where the match is weak. Only part of the rows carry a size: once, few, many, or a class if the clone is expanded.

TRBV7-6	NA	TRBJ1-1	NA	TGTGCCAGCAGCTTAAGCCTCAGGACTGAAGCTTTCTTT	CASSLSLRTEAFF
TRBV13	NA	TRBJ2-1	TRBD2	TGTGCCAGCAGCTTAAGAACAGGACTAGCGGGAGGCCGGGGTGGTGAGCAGTTCTTC	CASSLRTGLAGGRGGEQFF
TRBV7-9	NA	TRBJ1-5	NA	TGTGCCAGCAGCTTAGGCGGGTATAGCAATCAGCCCCAGCATTTT	CASSLGGYSNQPQHF
TRBV10-3	once	TRBJ2-7	TRBD1	TGTGCCATCAGTGGGGACAGGGATAAAGGATCGGTCGACTACGAGCAGTACTTC	CAISGDRDKGSVDYEQYF
TRBV2	NA	TRBJ2-7	TRBD1	TGTGCCAGCAGTCCCGGGACAGGGGCCTACGAGCAGTACTTC	CASSPGTGAYEQYF
TRBV14	NA	TRBJ2-5	NA	TGTGCCAGCAGCCAAGACCGCAAGCGGCAGGGGTGGGGAGAGACCCAGTACTTC	CASSQDRKRQGWGETQYF
TRBV5-4	once	TRBJ2-2	NA	TGTGCCAGCAGCTTGGCTAGAGGCTTGGGCACCGGGGAGCTGTTTTTT	CASSLARGLGTGELFF
TRBV4-2	NA	TRBJ1-4	NA	TGTGCCAGCAGCCAAGGGTCCCTTCAGGATGAAAAACTGTTTTTT	CASSQGSLQDEKLFF
TRBV7-2	NA	TRBJ1-3	NA	TGTGCCAGCAGCCTCGGGGGTGTTGCCCATTCTGGAAACACCATATATTTT	CASSLGGVAHSGNTIYF
TRBV4-2	NA	TRBJ1-1	NA	TGTGCCAGCAGCCAAGGACAGTTGAACACTGAAGCTTTCTTT	CASSQGQLNTEAFF
TRBV27	NA	TRBJ2-7	TRBD2	TGTGCCAGCCAGGGACTAGCGGGAGAGGATTCGTACGAGCAGTACTTC	CASQGLAGEDSYEQYF
TRBV7-2	NA	TRBJ2-3	TRBD2	TGTGCCAGCAGCCCACGGACTAGGGCAGATACGCAGTATTTT	CASSPRTRADTQYF
TRBV7-8	NA	TRBJ2-1	NA	TGTGCCAGCAGCTCGGACAGCGGATACAATGAGCAGTTCTTC	CASSSDSGYNEQFF
TRBV4-3	once	TRBJ2-1	TRBD1	TGCGCCAGCAGCCAAGATTGGCCGGACAGGGGGCCCAAGGTACAGTTCTTC	CASSQDWPDRGPKVQFF
TRBV6-4	NA	TRBJ1-4	NA	TGTGCCAGCAGTTCTCGGACTGGGGGAGGACACGAAAAACTGTTTTTT	CASSSRTGGGHEKLFF
TRBV30	NA	TRBJ2-7	TRBD1	TGTGCCTGGGGACAGGGGACCTACGAGCAGTACTTC	CAWGQGTYEQYF
TRBV7-8	NA	TRBJ1-2	TRBD1	TGTGCCAGCAGCTTAGCGGAGGCAGGGGGCGTTAGCTATGGCTACACCTTC	CASSLAEAGGVSYGYTF
TRBV4-1	NA	TRBJ2-5	NA	TGCGCCAGCAGCCAAGATGTCCTTACCCAGTACTTC	CASSQDVLTQYF
TRBV2	NA	TRBJ1-2	TRBD1	TGTGCCAGCAGTGAAGCGGGGGCCCGACAGGGCACCCGAGCTAACTATGGCTACACCTTC	CASSEAGARQGTRANYGYTF
TRBV3-1/TRBV3-2	NA	TRBJ2-2	NA	TGTGCCAGCAGCCAAGCCGCGGTCGGGGAGCTGTTTTTT	CASSQAAVGELFF
TRBV3-1/TRBV3-2	NA	TRBJ2-5	NA	TGTGCCAGCAGCCCTCTTGACGGGATCGAGACCCAGTACTTC	CASSPLDGIETQYF
TRBV9	NA	TRBJ1-2	NA	TGTGCCAGCAGCGAGCCCACAAAGGGGCCGTATGGCTACACCTTC	CASSEPTKGPYGYTF
TRBV19	NA	TRBJ1-2	TRBD1	TGTGCCAGCCGGGACAGGGGGCGTCCTAACTATGGCTACACCTTC	CASRDRGRPNYGYTF
TRBV5-4	NA	TRBJ2-2	TRBD2	TGTGCCAGCAGCTTGGTTAGCGGGGGGGCCACCGGGGAGCTGTTTTTT	CASSLVSGGATGELFF
TRBV5-8	NA	TRBJ1-5	TRBD1	TGTGCCAGCAGCGGGCGACAGGGGGGGAATCAGCCCCAGCATTTT	CASSGRQGGNQPQHF
TRBV30	NA	TRBJ2-7	TRBD2	TGTGCCTGGTCTCCTAGCGGACAAACCTACGAGCAGTACTTC	CAWSPSGQTYEQYF
TRBV9	NA	TRBJ1-2	TRBD1	TGTGCCAGCAGCGTGGGACAGGGAAGCTATGGCTACACCTTC	CASSVGQGSYGYTF
TRBV4-3	NA	TRBJ2-1	NA	TGCGCCAGCAGCCAAGATTTAGGGGGAGGGACCTACAATGAGCAGTTCTTC	CASSQDLGGGTYNEQFF
TRBV10-3	NA	TRBJ2-2	TRBD2	TGTGCCATCAGAGGGGAGGGGAACACCGGGGAGCTGTTTTTT	CAIRGEGNTGELFF
TRBV27	NA	TRBJ1-6	TRBD1	TGTGCCAGCAGTTTTAGGCAGGGGGCTAATTCACCCCTCCACTTT	CASSFRQGANSPLHF
TRBV7-2	NA	TRBJ1-3	TRBD1	TGTGCCAGCAGCTTAGCCCGACAGGGATTTGGAAACACCATATATTTT	CASSLARQGFGNTIYF
TRBV7-2	NA	TRBJ2-3	NA	TGTGCCAGCAGCTTAGCGCGTAAGCGTAGGAGCACAGATACGCAGTATTTT	CASSLARKRRSTDTQYF
TRBV12-1	NA	TRBJ1-5	NA	TGTGCCAGCAGCTCAGGACAGGGGATTCAGCCCCAGCATTTT	CASSSGQGIQPQHF
TRBV4-3	NA	TRBJ2-3	TRBD1	TGCGCCAGCAGCCAGGGAGACAGGGGGAGGACAGATACGCAGTATTTT	CASSQGDRGRTDTQYF
TRBV18	NA	TRBJ1-1	TRBD1	TGTGCCAGCTCACCGGACAGGAAGAACACTGAAGCTTTCTTT	CASSPDRKNTEAFF
TRBV29-1	NA	TRBJ1-1	TRBD1	TGCAGCGTTGCACTACAGGGGATGAACACTGAAGCTTTCTTT	CSVALQGMNTEAFF
TRBV14	NA	TRBJ2-1	TRBD1	TGTGCCAGCAGCCAAACACGACAGGGCGGTGGGCAGTTCTTC	CASSQTRQGGGQFF
TRBV2	once	TRBJ1-3	TRBD1	TGTGCCAGCAGTATCAAGCCCGGGACAGGTGGAAACACCATATATTTT	CASSIKPGTGGNTIYF
TRBV24-1	once	TRBJ1-2	TRBD1	TGTGCCACCAGTGATCCCCGGACAGGGGGGTATGGCTACACCTTC	CATSDPRTGGYGYTF
TRBV5-1	NA	TRBJ2-1	TRBD2	TGCGCCAGCAGCTTGGGCCCTAGCGGGAGCCCCGATGAGCAGTTCTTC	CASSLGPSGSPDEQFF
TRBV24-1	NA	TRBJ2-5	NA	TGTGCCACCAGTGATTTAGGAAAGGGGCCGGAGACCCAGTACTTC	CATSDLGKGPETQYF
TRBV19	NA	TRBJ2-3	NA	TGTGCCAGTAGTCCCGGTGCCCCTCCAGATACGCAGTATTTT	CASSPGAPPDTQYF
TRBV19	NA	TRBJ1-3	NA	TGTGCCAGTAGTATAGGCCGGAGCTCTGGAAACACCATATATTTT	CASSIGRSSGNTIYF
TRBV7-6	NA	TRBJ2-1	TRBD2	TGTGCCAGCAGCTCTTCGGGACTAGCGAACGATGAGCAGTTCTTC	CASSSSGLANDEQFF
TRBV11-1	NA	TRBJ2-3	TRBD2	TGTGCCAGCAGCTTGGGAGGGCTAAGCACAGATACGCAGTATTTT	CASSLGGLSTDTQYF
TRBV9	few	TRBJ2-7	NA	TGTGCCAGCGGCCCAGGGCTGCGCTCCTACGAGCAGTACTTC	CASGPGLRSYEQYF
TRBV9	NA	TRBJ1-6	NA	TGTGCCAGCAGCGTAGGGCCACCGTTCTATAATTCACCCCTCCACTTT	CASSVGPPFYNSPLHF
TRBV6-2/TRBV6-3	NA	TRBJ2-7	NA	TGTGCCAGCAGTACCCAGGCTCCCGCCTACTACGAGCAGTACTTC	CASSTQAPAYYEQYF
TRBV7-2	once	TRBJ1-2	NA	TGTGCCAGCAGCTTATCTCAGGACGGGCCGGGGGGCTACACCTTC	CASSLSQDGPGGYTF
TRBV6-2/TRBV6-3	NA	TRBJ1-3	NA	TGTGCCAGCAGTTACCCCGACAGGCCGTTTGGAAACACCATATATTTT	CASSYPDRPFGNTIYF
TRBV7-9	NA	TRBJ2-1	NA	TGTGCCAGCAGCTTAGGACTGTGGGAGCAGTTCTTC	CASSLGLWEQFF
TRBV7-3	NA	TRBJ1-1	NA	TGTGCCAGCAGCCGACAGGCGAACACTGAAGCTTTCTTT	CASSRQANTEAFF
TRBV5-6	once	TRBJ1-6	TRBD1	TGTGCCAGCAGCTTGATGACGACAGGGGTGAATTCACCCCTCCACTTT	CASSLMTTGVNSPLHF
TRBV5-4	NA	TRBJ2-5	TRBD2	TGTGCCAGCAGCGTTAGTCGAGCGGGAGGAGGAGAGACCCAGTACTTC	CASSVSRAGGGETQYF
TRBV5-6	NA	TRBJ1-2	NA	TGTGCCAGCAGCTTGTGGGAGGGGGTCGGAGGCTACACCTTC	CASSLWEGVGGYTF
TRBV24-1	once	TRBJ2-3	NA	TGTGCCACCAGTGAGGGCGGGGCCACAGATACGCAGTATTTT	CATSEGGATDTQYF
TRBV5-5	NA	TRBJ1-2	NA	TGTGCCAGCAGCTTTCCTCCGGGGGGCTACACCTTC	CASSFPPGGYTF
TRBV7-2	NA	TRBJ2-7	TRBD2	TGTGCCAGCACCCTAGGACTAGCGGGATTATACGAGCAGTACTTC	CASTLGLAGLYEQYF
TRBV9	NA	TRBJ2-1	TRBD2	TGTGCCAGCAGCGTATCCCTCGGCGGGAGTTACAATGAGCAGTTCTTC	CASSVSLGGSYNEQFF
TRBV5-5	NA	TRBJ1-1	NA	TGTGCCAGCAGCCCGAGAGGTAACACTGAAGCTTTCTTT	CASSPRGNTEAFF